The rows below give T cell receptor beta chains drawn from one sample of a study of blood T cells in healthy people across ages. TCRdb independently ran MiXCR on the 5' RACE reads; one entry per CDR3 protein. The table includes fewer than 750,000 distinct CDR3 sequences, more than 45% detected once. The sample comprised blood. The origin of the receptors is a man older than 75 in good health. Both conserved end residues are part of each CDR3.

j_gene: TRBJ1-2; v_gene: TRBV12-3/TRBV12-4; CDR3aa: CASSPRGGPTNYGYTF
j_gene: TRBJ2-7; v_gene: TRBV3-1; CDR3aa: CASSQAGREVEQYF
j_gene: TRBJ2-1; v_gene: TRBV6-2/TRBV6-3; CDR3aa: CASSNRDRGDNEQFF
j_gene: TRBJ2-5; v_gene: TRBV27; CDR3aa: CASSPSQNQETQYF
j_gene: TRBJ2-1; v_gene: TRBV14; CDR3aa: CASSQLSSRASEQFF
j_gene: TRBJ2-2; v_gene: TRBV6-6; CDR3aa: CASSYLTGELFF
j_gene: TRBJ2-4; v_gene: TRBV13; CDR3aa: CASSLLTLKNIRYF
j_gene: TRBJ2-1; v_gene: TRBV9; CDR3aa: CASSETSGNVYNEQFF
j_gene: TRBJ2-2; v_gene: TRBV27; CDR3aa: CASSTSGTYPLTGELFF
j_gene: TRBJ2-7; v_gene: TRBV20-1; CDR3aa: CSARGAREPYEQYF
j_gene: TRBJ2-6; v_gene: TRBV27; CDR3aa: CASSPRGAGANVLTF
j_gene: TRBJ2-3; v_gene: TRBV7-3; CDR3aa: CASSFRAQPDTQYF
j_gene: TRBJ1-6; v_gene: TRBV6-6; CDR3aa: CASKAIGSHYNSPLHF
j_gene: TRBJ2-3; v_gene: TRBV12-3/TRBV12-4; CDR3aa: CASSPTRVSTDMEYF
j_gene: TRBJ2-2; v_gene: TRBV10-3; CDR3aa: CAKSDVGGELFF
j_gene: TRBJ1-2; v_gene: TRBV5-6; CDR3aa: CASTLLQRGYTF
j_gene: TRBJ1-5; v_gene: TRBV7-2; CDR3aa: CASSSRVTGLGNQPQHF
j_gene: TRBJ2-2; v_gene: TRBV29-1; CDR3aa: CSVASFGLNTGELFF
j_gene: TRBJ2-5; v_gene: TRBV10-3; CDR3aa: CAIKIERDRETQYF
j_gene: TRBJ2-1; v_gene: TRBV5-8; CDR3aa: CASSPSFGGHGFSDEQFF
j_gene: TRBJ2-1; v_gene: TRBV7-2; CDR3aa: CASSLSGMGHNEQFF
j_gene: TRBJ2-1; v_gene: TRBV7-9; CDR3aa: CASSLLGDEQFF
j_gene: TRBJ2-3; v_gene: TRBV20-1; CDR3aa: CSARRAGREDTQYF
j_gene: TRBJ2-5; v_gene: TRBV15; CDR3aa: CTTSRATYKETQYF
j_gene: TRBJ1-1; v_gene: TRBV10-3; CDR3aa: CAISEGGRGSEAFF
j_gene: TRBJ2-1; v_gene: TRBV14; CDR3aa: CASSQGVNNEQFF
j_gene: .; v_gene: TRBV20-1; CDR3aa: CSARDETSAYEQYF
j_gene: TRBJ2-7; v_gene: TRBV11-1; CDR3aa: CASSTRVGDPTGVGEWDYEQYF
j_gene: TRBJ1-4; v_gene: TRBV7-2; CDR3aa: CASSPGQLGEKLFF
j_gene: TRBJ2-5; v_gene: TRBV5-4; CDR3aa: CASSLPPRETQYF
j_gene: TRBJ1-5; v_gene: TRBV27; CDR3aa: CASSLRGGQGNNQPQHF
j_gene: TRBJ2-5; v_gene: TRBV11-2; CDR3aa: CASSLRYRGGGLQETQYF
j_gene: TRBJ2-3; v_gene: TRBV20-1; CDR3aa: CSAPGTLTDTQYF
j_gene: .; v_gene: TRBV5-1; CDR3aa: CAGSLEQNHYNEQYF
j_gene: TRBJ1-5; v_gene: TRBV7-2; CDR3aa: CASSFEGYYSNQPQHF
j_gene: TRBJ2-7; v_gene: TRBV6-6; CDR3aa: CASSRGTGLRHEQYF
j_gene: TRBJ1-4; v_gene: TRBV3-1; CDR3aa: CASSQGAAAGNEKLFF
j_gene: TRBJ2-6; v_gene: TRBV9; CDR3aa: CASSVAAGRSGANVLTF
j_gene: TRBJ2-1; v_gene: TRBV6-6; CDR3aa: CASSDDRENEQFF
j_gene: TRBJ2-2; v_gene: TRBV20-1; CDR3aa: CSARGRNTGELFF
j_gene: TRBJ2-5; v_gene: TRBV7-2; CDR3aa: CASSLAGGGETQYF
j_gene: TRBJ2-7; v_gene: TRBV12-3/TRBV12-4; CDR3aa: CASSPGTGADEQYF
j_gene: TRBJ2-7; v_gene: TRBV20-1; CDR3aa: CSARGRNTYEQYF
j_gene: TRBJ2-1; v_gene: TRBV5-1; CDR3aa: CASRVTRDNEQFF
j_gene: .; v_gene: TRBV3-1; CDR3aa: CASSQAPQGYEQYF
j_gene: TRBJ1-1; v_gene: TRBV10-3; CDR3aa: CATLDGREAFF
j_gene: TRBJ2-2; v_gene: TRBV4-3; CDR3aa: CASSQFPGSNTGELFF
j_gene: TRBJ1-2; v_gene: TRBV3-1; CDR3aa: CASSQVHRDYTF
j_gene: TRBJ1-6; v_gene: TRBV20-1; CDR3aa: CSATIDSTNSPLHF
j_gene: TRBJ2-1; v_gene: TRBV11-2; CDR3aa: CASSLDASGIPQFF
j_gene: TRBJ2-2; v_gene: TRBV2; CDR3aa: CASSWDRPNTGELFF
j_gene: TRBJ1-5; v_gene: TRBV7-9; CDR3aa: CASSLAGKQPQHF
j_gene: TRBJ2-1; v_gene: TRBV7-9; CDR3aa: CASNEPGLAEEQFF
j_gene: .; v_gene: TRBV6-2/TRBV6-3; CDR3aa: CASSPRTGAEQYF